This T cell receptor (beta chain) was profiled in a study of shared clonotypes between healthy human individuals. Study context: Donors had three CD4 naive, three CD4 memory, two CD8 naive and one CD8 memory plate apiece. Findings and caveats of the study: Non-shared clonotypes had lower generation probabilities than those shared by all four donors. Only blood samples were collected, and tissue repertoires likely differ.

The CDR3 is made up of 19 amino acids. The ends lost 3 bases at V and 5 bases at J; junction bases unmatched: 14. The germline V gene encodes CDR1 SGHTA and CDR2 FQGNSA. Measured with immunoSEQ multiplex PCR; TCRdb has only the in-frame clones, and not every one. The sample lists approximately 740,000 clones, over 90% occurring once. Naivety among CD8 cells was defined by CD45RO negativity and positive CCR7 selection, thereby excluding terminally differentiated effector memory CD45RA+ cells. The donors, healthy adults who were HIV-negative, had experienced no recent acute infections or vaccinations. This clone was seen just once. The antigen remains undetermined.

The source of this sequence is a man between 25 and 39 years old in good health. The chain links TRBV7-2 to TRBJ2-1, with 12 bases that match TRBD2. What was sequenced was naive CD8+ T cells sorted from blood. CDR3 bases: TGTGCCAGCAGCTTTTTGAAAACCTTTCTAGCGGGAGGGCACAATGAGCAGTTCTTC. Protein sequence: CASSFLKTFLAGGHNEQFF.